The 22 T cell receptor beta chains reported below all come from one sample, sequenced in a study of T cell responses to AZD1222 COVID-19 vaccine. TCRdb's copy holds only in-frame clones and misses some; the assay was immunoSEQ multiplex PCR. The sample includes 110,000 to 150,000 clones, 85% to 95% of them seen just once. The sequenced sample was peripheral blood, obtained on day 0 of MenACWY control vaccination. The receptors derive from an adult in good health.

V and J are TRBV15 and TRBJ2-5; 7 bases agree with TRBD2. Germline lookup yields CDR1 LNHNV and CDR2 YYDKDF (reference sequence). The ends lost 2 bases at V and 4 bases at J; junction bases unmatched: 22. This CDR3 comprises 20 residues. The CDR3 spells CATSRPGGGKRAQNRETQYF. In DNA, the CDR3 is TGTGCCACCAGCAGACCTGGGGGGGGGAAACGAGCGCAGAACCGAGAGACCCAGTACTTC.

The chain combines TRBV30 with TRBJ1-1; D unresolved. The CDR3 has 13 residues. Germline V gene data show CDR1 as GTSNPN and CDR2 as SVGIG (reference sequence). V was shortened by 3 bases and J by 10 bases, with 18 bases between the two germline ends. The CDR3 is CAWRGFTSSGAFF. CDR3 sequence (DNA): TGTGCCTGGAGAGGGTTCACTTCCTCGGGAGCTTTCTTT.

V and J are TRBV4-3 and TRBJ1-4; 9 bases fit TRBD1. The ends lost 0 bases at V and 6 bases at J; junction bases unmatched: 5. The CDR3 spans 16 residues. Looked up from germline, CDR1 is LGHNA and CDR2 is YSLEER. The CDR3 loop reads CASSQDIGQGYEKLFF. The CDR3 nucleotides read TGCGCCAGCAGCCAAGATATCGGACAGGGGTATGAAAAACTGTTTTTT.

This clone was detected only once. The chain is built from TRBV2 and TRBJ1-2; tentatively, D is TRBD1 (5 bases). The V end was cut by 3 bases, the J end by 0 bases, with 11 bases between. The CDR3 is 15 amino acids. Per germline, CDR1 SNHLY and CDR2 FYNNEI. In DNA, the CDR3 is TGTGCCAGCAGTGACAGGGCGTATTCTAACTATGGCTACACCTTC. Translating gives CASSDRAYSNYGYTF. Filled out from reference TRBV2 and TRBJ1-2, the complete variable domain reads EPEVTQTPSHQVTQMGQEVILRCVPISNHLYFYWYRQILGQKVEFLVSFYNNEISEKSEIFDDQFSVERPDGSNFTLKIRSTKLEDSAMYFCASSDRAYSNYGYTFGSGTRLTVV.

The V call is TRBV9, the J call TRBJ1-4, with D perhaps matching TRBD1 (5 bases). Trimming shortened V by 3 bases and J by 3 bases, and 15 bases separated the two germline ends. This CDR3 is built from 16 residues. The germline CDR1 and CDR2 sequences are SGDLS and YYNGEE. CDR3 sequence (DNA): TGTGCCAGCAGCGCCTTCCAGGGTTTGGCTAATGAAAAACTGTTTTTT. Its protein is CASSAFQGLANEKLFF.

The chain is built from TRBV5-4 and TRBJ2-7; TRBD1 matches 11 bases. Looked up from germline, CDR1 is SGHNT and CDR2 is YYREEE (reference sequence). The ends lost 4 bases at V and 1 base at J; junction bases unmatched: 7. The CDR3 sequence is 16 residues long. Here the CDR3 reads CASSPGGQGVSYEQYF. In nucleotides, the CDR3 is TGTGCCAGCAGCCCAGGGGGACAGGGGGTATCCTACGAGCAGTACTTC.

J is TRBJ2-7 and V is TRBV25-1, with 8 bases fitting TRBD1. This CDR3 region has 14 residues. V lost 7 bases and J lost 4; bases outside the gene matches: 9. Germline CDR1 and CDR2: MGHDK and SYGVNS. CDR3 nucleotide sequence: TGTGCCAGCACCGAAACAGGGGGAGTGTACGAGCAGTACTTC. Translating it yields CASTETGGVYEQYF.

CDR3: CASSSRDSNQPQHF. The CDR3 bases are TGCGCCAGCAGCTCCAGGGATAGCAATCAGCCCCAGCATTTT. The chain is built from TRBV10-2 and TRBJ1-5, with TRBD1 as a possible D gene (5 bases). The CDR3 has 14 amino acids. The V end was cut by 6 bases, the J end by 0 bases, with 9 bases between. Germline-derived CDR1 and CDR2 are WSHSY and SAAADI.

The chain carries TRBV6-2 or TRBV6-3 and TRBJ1-2, with no clear D. This CDR3 has 13 residues. Germline CDR1 MNHEY, CDR2 SVGEGT. Between the trimmed V and J ends, which lost 2 bases and 4 bases, there was a span of 8 bases. In DNA, the CDR3 is TGTGCCAGCAGTTACGGGCAGTCCTATGGCTACACCTTC. As protein: CASSYGQSYGYTF.

The gene calls are TRBV21-1 and TRBJ2-7; TRBD1 reflects the table's D call only, with no check against the DNA. TRBV21-1 is an annotated pseudogene. The CDR3 extends over 14 amino acids. CDR3 in amino acids: CATSPEGADCEQYF. The CDR3 DNA follows: TGTGCCACCTCCCCGGAGGGGGCAGATTGCGAGCAGTACTTC.

This clone occurred once. This chain uses TRBV3-1 (or the pseudogene TRBV3-2) with TRBJ1-6; tentative D call: TRBD1 (6 bases). This CDR3 has 15 amino acids. Germline V gene lookup returns CDR1 LGHDT and CDR2 YNNKEL (reference sequence). V was shortened by 3 bases and J by 6 bases, with 12 bases between the two germline ends. CDR3 bases: TGTGCCAGCAGCCACAACGGGGGCCTTAATTCACCCCTCCACTTT. The encoded protein is CASSHNGGLNSPLHF.

The chain joins TRBV5-1 to TRBJ2-4; possibly TRBD1 for D (6 bases). The CDR3 is 15 amino acids. Germline lookup yields CDR1 SGHRS and CDR2 YFSETQ. V was cut by 4 bases and J by 3 bases, with 14 bases left in between. The CDR3 is CASSLGEQGKNIQYF. The DNA of the CDR3 is TGCGCCAGCAGCCTTGGGGAACAGGGCAAAAACATTCAGTACTTC.

This rearrangement joins TRBV5-1 to TRBJ2-1; perhaps D is TRBD1 or TRBD2 (5 bases each). The germline V and J ends were trimmed by 7 bases and 0 bases, with 14 bases remaining between them. The CDR3 is 15 amino acids. Germline lookup yields CDR1 SGHRS and CDR2 YFSETQ. This chain's CDR3 is CASASGASSYNEQFF. CDR3 in DNA: TGCGCCAGCGCTTCCGGGGCTAGCTCCTACAATGAGCAGTTCTTC.

The chain combines TRBV27 with TRBJ1-2; D is unresolved. CDR3 length equals 11 residues. V shed 10 bases and J shed 7 bases, with 13 bases lying between them. Germline-derived CDR1 and CDR2 are MNHEY and SMNVEV (reference sequence). The CDR3 loop reads CANGVGSGYTF. CDR3 coding DNA: TGTGCCAACGGCGTCGGGTCTGGCTACACCTTC.

This clone occurred once. The chain couples TRBV28 to TRBJ1-5; 8 nucleotides line up with TRBD1. The CDR3 sequence is 16 residues long. V trimming: 5 bases; J trimming: 7 bases; junction bases outside the gene matches: 13. Germline assignment: CDR1 MDHEN and CDR2 SYDVKM. CDR3 region: CASSLHPAGGGQPQHF. The CDR3, as DNA: TGTGCCAGCAGTCTGCACCCCGCAGGGGGCGGGCAGCCCCAGCATTTT.

The J gene is TRBJ1-1, the V gene TRBV5-6; D unresolved. V lost 4 bases and J lost 0, with 10 bases in between. CDR1 is SGHDT and CDR2 is YYEEEE in the germline V gene. This CDR3 region has 14 residues. In nucleotides, the CDR3 is TGTGCCAGCAGCCGGGCCGGCATGAACACTGAAGCTTTCTTT. Protein: CASSRAGMNTEAFF.

The chain joins TRBV5-1 to TRBJ2-7, with 9 bases aligning to TRBD1. The J segment lost 4 bases and the V segment lost 5 bases, leaving 7 bases of the junction unmatched. There are 14 residues in the CDR3. Germline V gene data show CDR1 as SGHRS and CDR2 as YFSETQ. CDR3 in amino acids: CASRDPGQGYEQYF. The DNA for the CDR3 is TGCGCCAGCAGAGATCCGGGACAGGGATACGAGCAGTACTTC.

This clone appeared a few times. J is TRBJ1-2 and V is TRBV19; TRBD1 agrees at 11 bases. Germline V gene data show CDR1 as LNHDA and CDR2 as SQIVND (reference sequence). The CDR3 sequence is 14 residues long. With V trimmed by 6 bases and J by 6 bases, 6 bases remained unmatched. For the CDR3, the DNA is TGTGCCAGTAGGGACAGGGGGCGTGAGGATGGCTACACCTTC. It encodes CASRDRGREDGYTF. Combining the CDR3 with reference TRBV19 and TRBJ1-2 gives the whole variable domain DGGITQSPKYLFRKEGQNVTLSCEQNLNHDAMYWYRQDPGQGLRLIYYSQIVNDFQKGDIAEGYSVSREKKESFPLTVTSAQKNPTAFYLCASRDRGREDGYTFGSGTRLTVV.

The chain is built from TRBV21-1 and TRBJ2-6. TRBV21-1 is assigned pseudogene status. There are 17 residues in the CDR3. CDR3 DNA sequence: TGTGCCAGCAGCAGAAACCATATACGGCCCGGGGCCAACGTCCTGACTTTC. Translation: CASSRNHIRPGANVLTF.

This chain uses TRBV20-1 with TRBJ1-2; D remains ambiguous. The CDR3 has 11 amino acids. Germline V CDR1 and CDR2: DFQATT, SNEGSKA (reference sequence). Trimming pared 0 bases from V and 7 bases from J, leaving 6 bases between. In nucleotides, the CDR3 is TGCAGTGCTAGAGATCTTTTTGGCTACACCTTC. It specifies CSARDLFGYTF.

V and J are TRBV6-5 and TRBJ2-5; TRBD2 matches at 8 bases. The CDR3 is made up of 15 amino acids. From germline, CDR1 is MNHEY and CDR2 SVGAGI. Trimming at V came to 6 bases and at J to 6 bases, leaving 12 bases not matched to a gene. The CDR3 loop reads CASSNEGLGSQTQYF. In DNA, the CDR3 is TGTGCCAGCAGCAACGAGGGACTAGGTTCGCAGACCCAGTACTTC.

This clone was counted once. The chain has TRBV7-3 and TRBJ2-7, with D maybe TRBD1 (5 bases). Germline V gene sequence: CDR1 SGHTA, CDR2 FQGTGA. V was pared by 2 bases and J by 3 bases, with 8 bases between. The CDR3 is 13 residues long. The CDR3 DNA reads as TGTGCCAGCAGCTTAGACAGAAACTACGAGCAGTACTTC. Its translation: CASSLDRNYEQYF.